A selection of T cell receptor beta chains follows, all from one sample in a study of blood T cell repertoires in COVID-19. TCRdb keeps only in-frame clones here, not all; method: immunoSEQ multiplex PCR. The sample contains about 210,000 clones, about four fifths of which appear only once. Input material: peripheral blood. The receptors come from a woman aged 50 to 60 with acute or convalescent COVID-19. CDR3s include the opening cysteine and the closing phenylalanine or tryptophan. The order of the fields is V gene, clone size, J gene, D gene, CDR3 DNA, CDR3 protein. A D gene is named only where the DNA matches it firmly. Clone size is not always given. Where it is, it says once, few, many or a class for expanded clones.

V gene: TRBV6-5; clone size: NA; J gene: TRBJ2-3; D gene: TRBD2; CDR3 DNA: TGTGCCAGCAGTTGGGCGGGAGGGGGTACAGATACGCAGTATTTT; CDR3 protein: CASSWAGGGTDTQYF
V gene: TRBV28; clone size: NA; J gene: TRBJ2-5; D gene: TRBD2; CDR3 DNA: TGTGCCAGCACTGGGACTAGCGTTAAGGGGACCCAGTACTTC; CDR3 protein: CASTGTSVKGTQYF
V gene: TRBV19; clone size: NA; J gene: TRBJ2-3; D gene: TRBD1; CDR3 DNA: TGTGCCAGTAGTACCACCCCGGACAGGGCCTTTTCCACAGATACGCAGTATTTT; CDR3 protein: CASSTTPDRAFSTDTQYF
V gene: TRBV5-1; clone size: few; J gene: TRBJ2-7; D gene: TRBD1; CDR3 DNA: TGCGCCAGCTCCGGACAGGGTGTTTGGGCCGAGCAGTACTTC; CDR3 protein: CASSGQGVWAEQYF
V gene: TRBV19; clone size: few; J gene: TRBJ1-1; D gene: TRBD1; CDR3 DNA: TGTGCCAGTAGTTGGGACGGACAGGGGACTGAAGCTTTCTTT; CDR3 protein: CASSWDGQGTEAFF
V gene: TRBV29-1; clone size: NA; J gene: TRBJ2-1; D gene: NA; CDR3 DNA: TGCAGCGTTATCACAGGGAGCTCCTACAATGAGCAGTTCTTC; CDR3 protein: CSVITGSSYNEQFF
V gene: TRBV2; clone size: NA; J gene: TRBJ2-1; D gene: NA; CDR3 DNA: TGTGCCAGCAGCGGGATGAGCAATGAGCAGTTCTTC; CDR3 protein: CASSGMSNEQFF
V gene: TRBV29-1; clone size: NA; J gene: TRBJ2-3; D gene: TRBD2; CDR3 DNA: TGCAGCGTAAATGGGCTAGCGGGACCAGATACGCAGTATTTT; CDR3 protein: CSVNGLAGPDTQYF
V gene: TRBV24-1; clone size: NA; J gene: TRBJ2-2; D gene: TRBD1; CDR3 DNA: TGTGCCACCAGTGTAACAGGGGGCTATACCGGGGAGCTGTTTTTT; CDR3 protein: CATSVTGGYTGELFF
V gene: TRBV2; clone size: NA; J gene: TRBJ2-5; D gene: TRBD2; CDR3 DNA: TGTGCCAGCAGAGTCTCTAGCGGGAGTGCCTTACAAGAGACCCAGTACTTC; CDR3 protein: CASRVSSGSALQETQYF
V gene: TRBV4-1; clone size: few; J gene: TRBJ2-2; D gene: TRBD2; CDR3 DNA: TGCGCCAGCAGCCATCCGCGTCCCCTAGCGGGAGTTAGCACCGGGGAGCTGTTTTTT; CDR3 protein: CASSHPRPLAGVSTGELFF
V gene: TRBV24-1; clone size: few; J gene: TRBJ2-6; D gene: NA; CDR3 DNA: TGTGCCACCAGTGACCGCCTGGAGGGTGCTGGGGCCAACGTCCTGACTTTC; CDR3 protein: CATSDRLEGAGANVLTF
V gene: TRBV29-1; clone size: NA; J gene: TRBJ2-7; D gene: TRBD2; CDR3 DNA: TGCAGCGTCCGAGTCGGGCTAGCGGGAGGGGGGGCCTACGAGCAGTACTTC; CDR3 protein: CSVRVGLAGGGAYEQYF
V gene: TRBV29-1; clone size: NA; J gene: TRBJ2-7; D gene: TRBD2; CDR3 DNA: TGCAGCGCCTCGGGAGGACGGTACGAGCAGTACTTC; CDR3 protein: CSASGGRYEQYF
V gene: TRBV28; clone size: NA; J gene: TRBJ2-7; D gene: TRBD2; CDR3 DNA: TGTGCCAGCAGTTTGGGGGGAGGGAACCCCTACGAGCAGTACTTC; CDR3 protein: CASSLGGGNPYEQYF
V gene: TRBV2; clone size: NA; J gene: TRBJ1-4; D gene: NA; CDR3 DNA: TGTGCCAGCAGTGAAGCGCAGGCCAGGGGTGAAAAACTGTTTTTT; CDR3 protein: CASSEAQARGEKLFF
V gene: TRBV5-6; clone size: NA; J gene: TRBJ1-5; D gene: TRBD1; CDR3 DNA: TGTGCCAGCAGCTTGGAGGGGGCTGGGAATCAGCCCCAGCATTTT; CDR3 protein: CASSLEGAGNQPQHF
V gene: TRBV11-2; clone size: many; J gene: TRBJ2-7; D gene: TRBD2; CDR3 DNA: TGTGCCAGCAGCTTAGTAGGAGCGGGAGGAGCTCTACCCTACGAGCAGTACTTC; CDR3 protein: CASSLVGAGGALPYEQYF
V gene: TRBV5-6; clone size: few; J gene: TRBJ1-6; D gene: TRBD1; CDR3 DNA: TGTGCCAGCAGCTTGCTGGGACAGGGTGATTCACCCCTCCACTTT; CDR3 protein: CASSLLGQGDSPLHF
V gene: TRBV15; clone size: NA; J gene: TRBJ2-4; D gene: NA; CDR3 DNA: TGTGCCACCAGCAGCGGGGAAGGCAAAAACATTCAGTACTTC; CDR3 protein: CATSSGEGKNIQYF
V gene: TRBV6-5; clone size: many; J gene: TRBJ2-5; D gene: NA; CDR3 DNA: TGTGCCAGCAGCTACCTAACGGGTCGGAGGGAGACCCAGTACTTC; CDR3 protein: CASSYLTGRRETQYF
V gene: TRBV19; clone size: NA; J gene: TRBJ2-1; D gene: TRBD2; CDR3 DNA: TGTGCCAGTAGTGCCGTGGGGAGTCTAGCGGGGCTCAGCAATGAGCAGTTCTTC; CDR3 protein: CASSAVGSLAGLSNEQFF